The clone carrying this T cell receptor beta chain appeared many times. As yet, its antigen is unknown. Each CDR3 protein gets one entry after TCRdb re-called the multiplex PCR reads with MiXCR. Among 120,000 to 150,000 distinct CDR3 sequences, about 30% were seen once, and the ten largest hold around 2.3%. The V and J ends lost 6 bases and 3 bases respectively, with 13 bases between them. The CDR3 has 13 residues. Germline V gives CDR1 SGHDT, CDR2 YYEEEE. The lymph nodes were axillary draining lymph nodes from breast cancer patients. This entry belongs to a study of breast tumors, draining lymph nodes, adjacent tissues. Study-level points and caveats: Compared with lymph nodes, tumors were less diverse; compared with nontumor tissue, more. Tumor and nontumor repertoires were significantly more similar in luminal-like than in basal-like breast cancer.

What was sequenced was axillary lymph node tissue. The origin of this receptor is a female donor with breast cancer. Some clones in this sample may be carry-over from other donors' samples. This chain uses TRBV5-6 with TRBJ2-7; no firm D call. This CDR3 reads CASTYGGLYEQYF. Here the CDR3 DNA reads TGTGCCAGCACCTACGGCGGTCTCTACGAGCAGTACTTC.